These T cell receptor beta chains were read from a single sample in a study of T cell repertoires in cytomegalovirus infection. TCRdb reanalysed the reads using MiXCR and keeps one entry per CDR3 protein. The sample records some 350,000 distinct CDR3 sequences, about 32% being singletons. Their cognate antigens are unknown. The material was cultured PBMCs, obtained from culture after CMV antigen stimulation. The receptor source for this set is a human donor in good health (CMV status not recorded). Some clones in this sample may be carry-over from other donors' samples. CDR3s include the opening cysteine and the closing phenylalanine or tryptophan. The D gene is left open where the match is weak. Some rows mark clone size as missing; the rest say once, few, many or name a class of expanded clone.

CDR3 protein	CDR3 DNA	D gene	V gene	clone size	J gene
CASSQDNSGGEQFF	TGCGCCAGCAGCCAAGATAACTCAGGGGGTGAGCAGTTCTTC	TRBD1	TRBV4-3	many	TRBJ2-1
CASSGQAGGSYNEQFF	TGTGCCAGCAGCGGACAAGCGGGAGGATCTTACAATGAGCAGTTCTTC	TRBD2	TRBV9	NA	TRBJ2-1
CASSLGTDTQFF	TGCGCCAGCAGCCTCGGCACAGATACGCAGTTTTTT	NA	TRBV4-1	NA	TRBJ2-3
CASSPSSGGEEGETQYF	TGTGCCAGCTCACCGTCTAGCGGGGGAGAGGAGGGAGAGACCCAGTACTTC	TRBD2	TRBV18	many	TRBJ2-5
CASSLVTPPLHF	TGTGCCAGCAGCTTAGTCACCCCACCCCTCCACTTT	NA	TRBV7-2	many	TRBJ1-6
CAIGQGKPNEQFF	TGTGCCATAGGACAGGGGAAACCCAATGAGCAGTTCTTC	TRBD1	TRBV6-1	few	TRBJ2-1
CASTTEALTGELFF	TGTGCCAGTACAACTGAGGCCCTCACCGGGGAGCTGTTTTTT	NA	TRBV19	NA	TRBJ2-2
CATSTGDINIQYF	TGTGCCACCAGCACCGGGGACATAAACATTCAGTACTTC	NA	TRBV15	NA	TRBJ2-4
CASSWTSGADTQYF	TGTGCCAGCAGCTGGACTAGCGGGGCAGATACGCAGTATTTT	TRBD2	TRBV7-2	NA	TRBJ2-3
CASSFSFRGLDTQYF	TGTGCCAGCAGCTTTTCTTTTAGGGGCCTAGATACGCAGTATTTT	NA	TRBV5-4	few	TRBJ2-3
CASGRGETGGHKAFF	TGTGCTAGTGGCCGCGGGGAAACAGGGGGCCATAAAGCTTTCTTT	TRBD1	TRBV12-5	NA	TRBJ1-1
CASSLKGVLSNQPQHF	TGTGCCAGCAGTTTAAAGGGAGTCTTAAGCAATCAGCCCCAGCATTTT	NA	TRBV6-2/TRBV6-3	few	TRBJ1-5
CASTETSGNYNEQFF	TGTGCCAGCACCGAGACTAGCGGGAACTACAATGAGCAGTTCTTC	TRBD2	TRBV11-2	NA	TRBJ2-1
CASSPSRSQPQHF	TGTGCCAGCAGCCCGAGTCGTAGTCAGCCCCAGCATTTT	NA	TRBV7-2	NA	TRBJ1-5
CASRGGDHQPQHF	TGTGCCAGTAGAGGGGGGGATCATCAGCCCCAGCATTTT	NA	TRBV19	few	TRBJ1-5
CAWGTSGITNEQFF	TGTGCCTGGGGGACTAGCGGGATTACGAATGAGCAGTTCTTC	TRBD2	TRBV30	NA	TRBJ2-1
CATGSRTSGTSGVYEQYF	TGTGCCACAGGGTCGAGGACGTCCGGGACTAGCGGGGTCTACGAGCAGTACTTC	TRBD2	TRBV19	NA	TRBJ2-7
CASSPLGAGDNSPLHF	TGTGCCAGCAGTCCGCTGGGGGCAGGGGACAATTCACCCCTCCACTTT	NA	TRBV28	few	TRBJ1-6
CASSIAPTGNEQFF	TGTGCCAGTAGTATAGCTCCAACTGGCAATGAGCAGTTCTTC	NA	TRBV19	NA	TRBJ2-1
CASSRTGVYNEQFF	TGTGCCAGCAGCAGGACAGGGGTTTACAATGAGCAGTTCTTC	TRBD1	TRBV6-2/TRBV6-3	few	TRBJ2-1
CASSFPGTEAYEQYF	TGTGCCAGCAGCTTCCCCGGGACGGAAGCCTACGAGCAGTACTTC	NA	TRBV7-2	many	TRBJ2-7
CASSYSDSLGTDTQYF	TGTGCCAGCAGTTACTCAGACTCACTTGGAACAGATACGCAGTATTTT	NA	TRBV6-5	NA	TRBJ2-3
CASRDRENYGYTF	TGTGCCAGCAGGGACAGGGAGAACTATGGCTACACCTTC	TRBD1	TRBV2	few	TRBJ1-2
CASTLPDRTETQYF	TGTGCCAGCACATTACCGGACAGGACGGAGACCCAGTACTTC	TRBD1	TRBV6-2/TRBV6-3	NA	TRBJ2-5
CASSLQGNKQYF	TGTGCCAGTAGTTTACAGGGGAACAAGCAGTACTTC	TRBD1	TRBV19	NA	TRBJ2-7
CSARDVAGVYTQYF	TGCAGTGCTAGAGATGTAGCGGGAGTATATACGCAGTATTTT	TRBD2	TRBV20-1	NA	TRBJ2-3
CASREGTLSTDTQYF	TGTGCCAGCAGAGAAGGGACACTGAGCACAGATACGCAGTATTTT	NA	TRBV12-3/TRBV12-4	few	TRBJ2-3
CATNNPGGPDTQYF	TGTGCCACCAACAACCCGGGGGGGCCAGATACGCAGTATTTT	TRBD2	TRBV19	NA	TRBJ2-3
CASSPKTREKLFF	TGTGCCAGCTCACCAAAGACCCGAGAAAAACTGTTTTTT	NA	TRBV18	NA	TRBJ1-4
CAWSFLGRTGELFF	TGTGCCTGGAGTTTTCTAGGACGAACCGGGGAGCTGTTTTTT	NA	TRBV30	NA	TRBJ2-2
CSAYRGNTGELFF	TGCAGCGCCTACAGGGGGAACACCGGGGAGCTGTTTTTT	TRBD1	TRBV29-1	NA	TRBJ2-2
CASSMAQANTEAFF	TGTGCCAGTAGTATGGCCCAGGCGAACACTGAAGCTTTCTTT	NA	TRBV19	few	TRBJ1-1
CASSPRLAGKYQETQYF	TGTGCCAGCAGCCCTAGACTAGCGGGAAAGTACCAAGAGACCCAGTACTTC	TRBD2	TRBV11-2	many	TRBJ2-5
CASNRTSGRETQYF	TGTGCCAGCAACAGGACTAGCGGGCGGGAGACCCAGTACTTC	TRBD2	TRBV6-1	few	TRBJ2-5
CASSPGPGQGGTEQYF	TGTGCCAGCAGCCCTGGACCGGGACAGGGGGGGACCGAGCAGTACTTC	TRBD1	TRBV7-2	many	TRBJ2-7
CASSSGQLNQPQHF	TGTGCCAGCAGCTCAGGACAGCTAAATCAGCCCCAGCATTTT	NA	TRBV7-2	few	TRBJ1-5
CASSQEGGGRGEQYF	TGCGCCAGCAGCCAAGAGGGAGGGGGCAGAGGCGAGCAGTACTTC	NA	TRBV4-3	NA	TRBJ2-7
CASSTTPDRPEAFF	TGTGCCAGCAGTACGACCCCGGACAGACCTGAAGCTTTCTTT	NA	TRBV6-1	NA	TRBJ1-1
CSALRSAGDAFF	TGCAGTGCTCTCCGATCCGCTGGGGACGCTTTCTTT	NA	TRBV20-1	NA	TRBJ1-1
CSARDDGRRTDTQYF	TGCAGTGCTAGAGATGACGGGAGAAGGACAGATACGCAGTATTTT	NA	TRBV20-1	NA	TRBJ2-3
CASSQDLWGEKLFF	TGCGCCAGCAGCCAAGATCTGTGGGGAGAAAAACTGTTTTTT	NA	TRBV4-3	NA	TRBJ1-4
CASRSGTSFHNTQYF	TGTGCCAGCAGATCCGGGACTAGTTTTCATAATACGCAGTATTTT	TRBD2	TRBV27	NA	TRBJ2-3
CASSSLAGVNTGELFF	TGTGCCAGCAGCTCACTAGCGGGAGTGAACACCGGGGAGCTGTTTTTT	TRBD2	TRBV7-2	NA	TRBJ2-2